Sequencing of this TCR beta chain was carried out in a study of blood T cell repertoires in COVID-19 (dated by TCRdb to the early 2020s). About the full investigation: Collaborator samples came from the United States, Italy and Spain and covered acute and convalescent phases of COVID-19. Where HLA class I and class II types were available, the types were taken from metadata supplied by the sample provider, not from assay-based typing. Samples were obtained from the ongoing ImmuneRACE study (first 160 participants) and from over 1,000 subjects provided by 6 global collaborators. Deeply sampled blood TCRbeta repertoires from subjects exposed to, actively infected with, or recovered from COVID-19 were included in the dataset. The material from the prospective study consisted of cDNA or gDNA derived from T cells, B-cell-depleted T cells, or PBMCs. Sample metadata almost always included a de-identified subject ID, COVID-19 status, age in years and sex. The repertoires were made available in a free public database intended to serve as a resource for research on the immune response to SARS-CoV-2.

For this clone: Its antigen specificity is not known. Per-nucleotide qualities are absent, and no much larger clonotype sits a single base away.

After removal of 0 bases from V and 6 bases from J, the junction retains 8 bases not matched to a gene. Spanning cysteine to phenylalanine, the CDR3 consists of 17 amino acids. The only DNA kept is the CDR3, 51 bases in frame from the first base. The germline V gene (reference sequence) gives CDR1 as LNHDA and CDR2 as SQIVND. TCRbeta CDR3 regions were amplified from genomic DNA by means of the immunoSEQ Assay, a bias-controlled multiplex PCR. The published analysis was carried out like this. Within the assay, amplification of reference gene primers was used to estimate how many nucleated cells each sample contained. To quantify the absolute abundance of each unique TCRbeta CDR3 rearrangement, sequence reads were collapsed and filtered. Productive Simpson clonality was computed per sample as the square root of Simpson's diversity index over productive rearrangements. Held by TCRdb, this immuneACCESS table contains in-frame sequences only and omits some clones. Under half of the omission traces to an unresolved V gene where checked; the cause of the rest is unknown. The V and J calls and the clone size are those of that table, but D and trimming were determined from the DNA. This sample holds about 400,000 clones; around nine tenths were observed only once. In total, the top ten clones hold around 3% of the sample.

Overall results and qualifications from the work: The amount of clinical and demographic metadata varied by source and participant and was provided uncurated.

The collaborating institutions used their own protocols to collect whole blood in K2EDTA tubes. Collaborator samples were shipped for TCRbeta analysis as frozen whole blood, isolated PBMCs, or DNA extracted from either sample type. Recombination joined TRBV19 with TRBJ2-1; 10 bases in the junction line up with TRBD2. Sequencing was performed on peripheral blood. The receptor comes from a human donor in a cohort sampled during active COVID-19. The CDR3 region: CASSIDPGAGGINEQFF. The nucleotides are TGTGCCAGTAGTATAGATCCGGGAGCGGGGGGGATCAATGAGCAGTTCTTC.